The 16 T cell receptor beta chains below were found in one sample sequenced in a study of T cell responses to AZD1222 COVID-19 vaccine. TCRdb's copy holds only in-frame clones and misses some; the assay was immunoSEQ multiplex PCR. The repertoire holds approximately 170,000 clones, with around nine tenths as singletons. Sequencing used peripheral blood, obtained on day 0 of AZD1222 vaccination. Source of these receptors: an adult in good health.

This CDR3 is CASSSGPLGPAAEQYF. In nucleotides, the CDR3 is TGCGCCAGCAGCTCGGGACCCCTGGGCCCAGCGGCCGAGCAGTACTTC. The gene calls are TRBV5-1 and TRBJ2-7; either TRBD1 or TRBD2 may fit D (5 bases each). The V end lost 3 bases, the J end lost 6 bases, and 22 bases lay between the germline ends. The CDR3 sequence is 16 residues long. Germline loops: CDR1 SGHRS, CDR2 YFSETQ.

The V gene is TRBV6-4, the J gene TRBJ1-1, with TRBD1 as a possible D gene (5 bases). The CDR3 has 13 residues. V was pared by 4 bases and J by 0 bases, with 6 bases between. Germline V CDR1 and CDR2: MRHNA, SNTAGT. This chain's CDR3 is CASSVDMNTEAFF. The CDR3, as DNA: TGTGCCAGCAGTGTGGACATGAACACTGAAGCTTTCTTT.

The CDR3 sequence is CASSPTETNSPLHF. DNA of the CDR3: TGTGCCAGCAGTCCGACAGAGACTAATTCACCCCTCCACTTT. This chain links TRBV6-4 with TRBJ1-6, with D possibly TRBD1 on 5 matching bases. The CDR3 extends over 14 amino acids. Germline V CDR1 and CDR2: MRHNA, SNTAGT. Trimming pared 5 bases from V and 6 bases from J, leaving 11 bases between.

CDR3 protein: CASSPRGGAGNTIYF. The CDR3 DNA reads as TGTGCCAGCAGCCCACGGGGGGGTGCAGGAAACACCATATATTTT. The chain carries TRBV7-2 and TRBJ1-3, with D perhaps TRBD1 (5 bases). This CDR3 is built from 15 residues. V was cut by 5 bases and J by 4 bases, with 15 bases left in between. In germline, CDR1 is SGHTA, CDR2 FQGNSA.

The chain couples TRBV6-5 to TRBJ2-7; 11 bases are shared with TRBD2. CDR1 MNHEY and CDR2 SVGAGI come from the germline V gene. The CDR3 has 14 amino acids. V was clipped by 7 bases and J by 3 bases; unmatched bases: 5. This CDR3 is CASKRSGGVYEQYF. CDR3 nucleotide sequence: TGTGCCAGCAAACGTAGCGGGGGGGTCTACGAGCAGTACTTC.

The chain couples TRBV7-2 to TRBJ1-2; TRBD1 matches at 7 bases. This CDR3 comprises 14 residues. V gave up 1 base and J gave up 8 bases; unmatched junction bases: 7. Per the germline V gene, CDR1 is SGHTA and CDR2 is FQGNSA. The CDR3 DNA sequence: TGTGCCAGCAGCTTAGGACAGGGAAGGGAAGGCTACACCTTC. Encoded protein: CASSLGQGREGYTF.

This clone was detected a few times. V usage is TRBV11-2 and J usage is TRBJ1-1; D gene unclear. CDR3 size: 14 residues. Trimming shortened V by 2 bases and J by 5 bases, and 12 bases separated the two germline ends. CDR1 and CDR2 from the germline V gene are SGHAT and FQNNGV. CDR3 sequence (DNA): TGTGCCAGCAGCTTAAGGGTTTGGGAAACTGAAGCTTTCTTT. Translating gives CASSLRVWETEAFF.

V usage is TRBV27 and J usage is TRBJ2-1; 7 nucleotides agree with TRBD1. The CDR3 covers 13 residues. Losses at the gene ends were 5 bases for V and 8 bases for J; bases not matched to a gene: 6. Germline values: CDR1 MNHEY, CDR2 SMNVEV (reference sequence). The CDR3 DNA reads as TGTGCCAGCAGTATGAGACAGGGCGATGAGCAGTTCTTC. It codes for CASSMRQGDEQFF.

The chain recombines TRBV2 with TRBJ2-1; tentatively, D is TRBD2 (6 bases). CDR3 length equals 14 residues. Germline lookup yields CDR1 SNHLY and CDR2 FYNNEI. Trimming removed 5 bases at V and 4 bases at J, with 12 bases between. This CDR3 is CASSRLTRYNEQFF. For the CDR3, the DNA is TGTGCCAGCAGTCGATTGACTAGATACAATGAGCAGTTCTTC. Supplemented by reference TRBV2 and TRBJ2-1, the full variable domain reads EPEVTQTPSHQVTQMGQEVILRCVPISNHLYFYWYRQILGQKVEFLVSFYNNEISEKSEIFDDQFSVERPDGSNFTLKIRSTKLEDSAMYFCASSRLTRYNEQFFGPGTRLTVL.

This chain joins TRBV6-5 and TRBJ1-1, with 8 nucleotides matching TRBD1. From germline, CDR1 is MNHEY and CDR2 SVGAGI. The J segment lost 4 bases and the V segment lost 4 bases, leaving 5 bases of the junction unmatched. The CDR3 is 14 residues long. CDR3 nucleotide sequence: TGTGCCAGCAGTTTGTCCGACAGGGGCACTGAAGCTTTCTTT. Protein product: CASSLSDRGTEAFF.

The chain is built from TRBV18 and TRBJ1-1; TRBD1 aligns across 7 bases. The CDR3 sequence is 15 residues long. Germline V gene lookup returns CDR1 KGHSH and CDR2 LQKENI. J was trimmed by 4 bases and V by 2 bases; bases with no gene match: 7. The CDR3 spells CASSPKGAGITEAFF. The CDR3 nucleotides read TGTGCCAGCTCACCAAAGGGGGCGGGGATCACTGAAGCTTTCTTT.

This clone is a singleton in its sample. The genes are TRBV6-5 and TRBJ1-1, with D maybe TRBD1 (5 bases). The CDR3 spans 13 residues. The V and J ends lost 6 bases and 7 bases respectively, with 15 bases between them. Germline CDR1 is MNHEY and CDR2 is SVGAGI. The CDR3 loop reads CASSIFRAVEAFF. Here the CDR3 DNA reads TGTGCCAGCAGCATCTTCAGGGCGGTTGAAGCTTTCTTT.

In this sample, this clone turned up once. The rearrangement links TRBV11-3 to TRBJ2-1, with 7 bases identical to TRBD2. Germline CDR1 and CDR2: SGHNT and YENEEA. Trimming took 3 bases from V and 7 from J; bases not matched to a gene: 9. This CDR3 contains 15 residues. The CDR3 reads CASSFSLAAANEQFF. The CDR3 region has the DNA TGTGCCAGCAGCTTTAGTCTAGCGGCGGCGAATGAGCAGTTCTTC.

The CDR3 DNA reads as TGTGCCAGCAACATATCCAACAGGGGAAGGATTTCACCCCTCCACTTT. It yields the protein CASNISNRGRISPLHF. The rearrangement joins TRBV6-6 to TRBJ1-6; 7 bases line up with TRBD1. The CDR3 runs 16 residues. The germline V gene has CDR1 MNHNY and CDR2 SVGAGI (reference sequence). V dropped 7 bases and J dropped 9; count of bases not matched to a gene: 15.

This clone was detected a few times. CDR3 DNA: TGCGCCAGCAGTCTATCTACCACGGCGCGGACAGGGGGCTACACCTTC. Translated, it gives CASSLSTTARTGGYTF. The V gene is TRBV10-2, the J gene TRBJ1-2; 8 bases match TRBD1. This CDR3 spans 16 amino acids. Germline values: CDR1 WSHSY, CDR2 SAAADI. The V segment lost 5 bases and the J segment 8 bases; nucleotides outside the gene matches: 16.

This sequence joins TRBV18 and TRBJ2-5; D is perhaps TRBD1 (5 bases). With 6 bases removed from V and 2 bases from J, the gap between germline ends came to 10 bases. There are 13 residues in the CDR3. Germline lookup yields CDR1 KGHSH and CDR2 LQKENI. CDR3 in amino acids: CASSQRGQETQYF. The DNA of the CDR3 is TGTGCCAGCTCGCAAAGGGGTCAAGAGACCCAGTACTTC.